This TCR beta chain was documented in a study of blood T cell repertoires in COVID-19. V gave up 6 bases and J gave up 3 bases, with 12 bases separating them. The germline V gene encodes CDR1 SGHAT and CDR2 FQNNGV. The CDR3 covers 13 residues. This table comes from immunoSEQ multiplex PCR, and its TCRdb copy is limited to in-frame clones, with some not included. The sample has a few hundred thousand clones, approximately 85% seen once; the top ten hold more than 3.5%. Sequenced sample: PBMCs or T cells enriched from blood (not recorded which). The clonotype was recovered from a woman aged 25 to 39 who had recovered from COVID-19. The chain is built from TRBV11-2 and TRBJ2-7; no firm D call. The CDR3 DNA reads TGTGCCAGCAGATCCCTCGACAACTACGAGCAGTACTTC. Translating gives CASRSLDNYEQYF.